The 5 T cell receptor beta chains listed next were all sequenced from one sample in a study of blood T cell repertoires in COVID-19. Clones were sequenced by immunoSEQ multiplex PCR, and TCRdb holds only the in-frame ones, with some missing. Of about 82,000 clones in the sample, 60% to 80% are singletons; the top ten hold just over 35%. The sample comprised peripheral blood. These receptors were collected from a man aged 60 to 69 with COVID-19, enrolled during active disease.

The chain joins TRBV7-2 to TRBJ1-6, with a possible D match to TRBD1 (6 bases). V was shortened by 6 bases and J by 4 bases, with 13 bases between the two germline ends. CDR1 is SGHTA, CDR2 FQGNSA, per germline. There are 15 residues in the CDR3. The CDR3 is CASSPNRDYNSPLHF. CDR3 in DNA: TGTGCCAGCAGTCCAAACAGGGATTATAATTCACCCCTCCACTTT.

The J gene is TRBJ2-1, the V gene TRBV6-2 or TRBV6-3; unclear D gene. Germline values: CDR1 MNHEY, CDR2 SVGEGT. The ends were cut back, 2 bases at V and 4 bases at J, with 9 bases in the middle. The CDR3 is 14 amino acids. The chain's CDR3 is CASSYAAAYNEQFF. CDR3 DNA: TGTGCCAGCAGTTACGCGGCAGCTTACAATGAGCAGTTCTTC.

The chain uses TRBV6-5 and TRBJ1-1; a weak D match, TRBD1 (6 bases). The germline CDR1 and CDR2 sequences are MNHEY and SVGAGI. The CDR3 extends over 15 amino acids. Trimming removed 6 bases from V and 4 bases from J, with 18 bases in between. CDR3 in amino acids: CASSNTGIRGTEAFF. The CDR3 DNA follows: TGTGCCAGCAGCAATACAGGGATCCGAGGCACTGAAGCTTTCTTT.

This clone was observed a handful of times. The chain links TRBV5-6 to TRBJ2-1; no firm D call. CDR3 size: 15 residues. V lost 0 bases and J lost 0, with 7 bases in between. Germline CDR1 and CDR2: SGHDT and YYEEEE. The CDR3 nucleotides are TGTGCCAGCAGCTTGGATCACAGCTCCTACAATGAGCAGTTCTTC. This encodes CASSLDHSSYNEQFF.

CDR3 residues: CASKPGGTGAYYGYTF. For the CDR3, the DNA is TGTGCCAGCAAACCGGGCGGGACAGGGGCATACTATGGCTACACCTTC. The chain has TRBV27 and TRBJ1-2, with 10 nucleotides matching TRBD1. The germline V gene has CDR1 MNHEY and CDR2 SMNVEV (reference sequence). This CDR3 comprises 16 residues. Trimming removed 7 bases from V and 3 bases from J; junction bases left unmatched: 11.